This note documents a single T cell receptor (beta chain) sequence. The antigen is unknown. Repertoires were generated with immunoSEQ multiplex PCR, while TCRdb's copy carries only in-frame clones and drops some. The repertoire includes approximately 3,100 clones, 90% to 95% of them detected once, and around 8.7% sits in the top ten. The data stem from a study of regulatory and conventional T cells in RAG deficiency. General study results and limits: Omenn syndrome and CID/AS patients had roughly 100-fold fewer unique Treg TCR beta sequences, versus about 10-fold elsewhere. Patient subsets had shorter CDR3s; Omenn Treg-Tconv overlap exceeded 75%. Omenn CD25-high CD127-low cells may be activated cells, not true Tregs.

The J segment lost 2 bases and the V segment lost 0 bases, leaving 8 bases of the junction unmatched. Germline CDR1 reads SGHDN; CDR2 reads FVKESK. This CDR3 region has 17 residues. Genomic DNA came from blood regulatory T cells gated CD4+ CD25-high CD127-low. The sample was also reused in another study, on regulatory T cells. That source adds: Primers: 52 TRBV forward and 13 TRBJ reverse.

This sequence joins TRBV14 and TRBJ2-3; 7 nucleotides agree with TRBD2. The receptor's source is a human donor in good health. Sequenced sample: CD4+ Tregs sorted from blood. CDR3 nucleotides: TGTGCCAGCAGCCAAGACCCCTGGACTAGTCCCACAGATACGCAGTATTTT. As protein: CASSQDPWTSPTDTQYF.